This T cell receptor (beta chain) was recovered during a study of T cell repertoires in breast cancer. Study details: Around 9 reads per input cell, roughly 520,000 sequences per sample, on average.

This clonotype was observed once. The antigen is unknown. Study findings and constraints: Approximately 18 TCR pairs recurred across seven or more tumors but rarely in control blood. Singleton TCRs were discarded and only part of each tumor was sampled.

An expanded emulsion RT-PCR with primers for all TCR V genes paired CD8+ T cell chains. Germline V gene data show CDR1 as ENHRY and CDR2 as SYGVKD. Trimming at V came to 3 bases and at J to 8 bases, leaving 12 bases not matched to a gene. The CDR3 is made up of 16 amino acids. A second nested PCR with blocking oligonucleotides suppressed unpaired genes. TCRdb itself ran the emulsion pairing reads through MiXCR, one entry per CDR3 protein. The table includes approximately 40,000 distinct CDR3 sequences, about 41% detected once. This clonotype was obtained from a pool of human donors with breast cancer or a healthy control (not recorded which). The chain joins TRBV10-3 to TRBJ2-1, with 8 nucleotides matching TRBD2. Sequenced sample: CD8+ T cells. CDR3 amino acids: CAISDGRVTTLHEQFF. The DNA of the CDR3 is TGTGCCATCAGTGACGGGAGGGTGACCACCCTGCATGAGCAGTTCTTC.